Shown below are 18 T cell receptor beta chains from a single sample sequenced in a study of graft-versus-host responses after intestinal transplantation (dated by TCRdb to the early 2020s). What this sample's time point label stands for: cells obtained before transplantation from donor or recipient. Antigens of these TCRs are unknown. Libraries were constructed by the immunoSEQ multiplex PCR assay. The source is immuneACCESS, and TCRdb retained only in-frame sequences with V and J called. Part of the clones is not carried over; for the studies checked, unresolved V genes explain less than half of this, and the remainder is unexplained. The sample table shows over 120,000 clones, and about nine tenths are seen once. Approximately 0.2% of the sample comes from the top ten. Sample: unstimulated CD4+ T cells sorted from spleen or lymph node cells, taken before intestinal transplant. These receptors were obtained from a human donor who received an intestinal transplant.

CDR3 sequence reads: CASSPGGKLNTEAFF. Written as DNA, the CDR3 is TGTGCCAGCAGTCCGGGGGGGAAATTGAACACTGAAGCTTTCTTT. The chain is built from TRBV27 and TRBJ1-1, with D maybe TRBD1 (5 bases). The germline V and J ends were trimmed by 5 bases and 0 bases, with 13 bases remaining between them. Germline lookup yields CDR1 MNHEY and CDR2 SMNVEV (reference sequence). The CDR3 contains 15 residues.

V gene TRBV27 combines with J gene TRBJ1-2; D might be TRBD1 (5 bases). Germline V gives CDR1 MNHEY, CDR2 SMNVEV (reference sequence). The CDR3 totals 13 residues. V shed 6 bases and J shed 12 bases, with 20 bases lying between them. CDR3 sequence (DNA): TGTGCCAGCAGGGGGACTGTAGAGGGGTTTGACACCTTC. Amino acid sequence: CASRGTVEGFDTF.

The chain carries TRBV7-9 and TRBJ2-1, with D unresolved. The CDR3 length is 12 residues. V lost 2 bases to trimming and J lost 10 bases, with 9 bases between them. Germline CDR1 reads SEHNR; CDR2 reads FQNEAQ (reference sequence). CDR3 region: CASSLTLWEQFF. DNA for the CDR3: TGTGCCAGCAGCTTAACACTTTGGGAGCAGTTCTTC.

This chain links TRBV27 with TRBJ2-7; 9 bases align to TRBD1. In germline, CDR1 is MNHEY, CDR2 SMNVEV (reference sequence). The V gene end was trimmed by 4 bases and the J gene end by 7 bases; junction bases not matched to a gene: 8. The CDR3 loop spans 14 amino acids. The CDR3 DNA sequence: TGTGCCAGCAGTTCACGGACAGGGGCTTTTGAGCAGTACTTC. Amino acids: CASSSRTGAFEQYF.

The V call is TRBV6-5, the J call TRBJ1-5; no clear D. The CDR3 is made up of 14 amino acids. Trimming shortened V by 6 bases and J by 3 bases, and 12 bases separated the two germline ends. CDR1 and CDR2 (germline): MNHEY, SVGAGI. The CDR3 here is CASRETATNQPQHF. The CDR3 region has the DNA TGTGCCAGCAGGGAAACAGCAACCAATCAGCCCCAGCATTTT.

The rearrangement uses TRBV11-2 and TRBJ2-5, with a tentative D call TRBD1 (6 bases). This CDR3 region has 13 residues. Trimming pared 5 bases from V and 4 bases from J, leaving 11 bases between. The germline CDR1 and CDR2 sequences are SGHAT and FQNNGV. CDR3 in DNA: TGTGCCAGCAGCAACAGGGTCGGAGAGACCCAGTACTTC. Residues: CASSNRVGETQYF.

CDR3 sequence: CASSLGQVSTEAFF. The CDR3 coding sequence is TGTGCCAGCAGTTTGGGACAGGTCAGCACTGAAGCTTTCTTT. The chain couples TRBV27 to TRBJ1-1, with TRBD1 matching over 8 bases. J was trimmed by 4 bases and V by 3 bases; bases with no gene match: 4. The germline V gene has CDR1 MNHEY and CDR2 SMNVEV (reference sequence). The CDR3 spans 14 residues.

The chain uses TRBV25-1 and TRBJ2-1, with D hard to call. V shed 7 bases and J shed 5 bases, with 18 bases lying between them. This CDR3 has 15 amino acids. Germline loops: CDR1 MGHDK, CDR2 SYGVNS. Written as DNA, the CDR3 is TGTGCCAGCACTCCCAGAGTGGCGGCGAACAATGAGCAGTTCTTC. Protein sequence: CASTPRVAANNEQFF.

The chain is built from TRBV5-8 and TRBJ1-1; D is perhaps TRBD1 (5 bases). CDR1 SGHTS and CDR2 YDEGEE come from the germline V gene. Trimming removed 2 bases at V and 8 bases at J, with 16 bases between. The CDR3 runs 14 residues. This CDR3 is CASSFVPGPQEAFF. The CDR3 nucleotides are TGTGCCAGCAGCTTTGTACCGGGACCTCAAGAAGCTTTCTTT.

The CDR3 region has the DNA TGTGCCAGCAGTTACAACAGGGTCTATGGCTACACCTTC. As protein: CASSYNRVYGYTF. The rearrangement joins TRBV28 to TRBJ1-2; D might be TRBD1 (6 bases). Trimming left V 4 bases short and J 4 bases short, with 10 bases between. Germline values: CDR1 MDHEN, CDR2 SYDVKM. The CDR3 consists of 13 residues.

Comment on this clone: In the same sample, other DNA sequences code for this CDR3. The V gene is TRBV5-1, the J gene TRBJ2-3, with 9 bases identical to TRBD2. This CDR3 has 15 residues. V gave up 4 bases and J gave up 4 bases; unmatched junction bases: 7. Per germline, CDR1 SGHRS and CDR2 YFSETQ. The CDR3 region has the DNA TGCGCCAGCAGCCCTTTAGCGGGAGTGGCAGATACGCAGTATTTT. Its protein product is CASSPLAGVADTQYF.

The genes are TRBV9 and TRBJ1-1; no clear D gene. The CDR3 sequence is 14 residues long. Trimming removed 5 bases from V and 2 bases from J, with 13 bases in between. Germline values: CDR1 SGDLS, CDR2 YYNGEE. The CDR3 protein is CASSKNRGNTEAFF. CDR3 in DNA: TGTGCCAGCAGTAAAAATCGGGGTAACACTGAAGCTTTCTTT.

The gene calls are TRBV6-1 and TRBJ2-7; no clear D gene. The CDR3 runs 15 residues. The germline CDR1 and CDR2 sequences are MNHNS and SASEGT. Trimming pared 4 bases from V and 4 bases from J, leaving 17 bases between. CDR3 sequence (DNA): TGTGCCAGCAGTGGGCGAACAGCGAACCCGTACGAGCAGTACTTC. It is translated as CASSGRTANPYEQYF.

The V and J genes are TRBV30 and TRBJ1-4; no clear D gene. V was clipped by 4 bases and J by 4 bases, with 13 bases between them. The CDR3 consists of 14 residues. The germline V gene encodes CDR1 GTSNPN and CDR2 SVGIG (reference sequence). Here the CDR3 DNA reads TGTGCCTGGACCCCCGGGTCTTTTAATGAAAAACTGTTTTTT. Its translation: CAWTPGSFNEKLFF.

The chain recombines TRBV6-1 with TRBJ2-5; a possible D gene is TRBD2 (6 bases). The V end lost 10 bases, the J end lost 3 bases, and 15 bases lay between the germline ends. CDR1 MNHNS and CDR2 SASEGT come from the germline V gene. The CDR3 runs 13 residues. The CDR3 coding sequence is TGTGCCACCTCATTTAGCGGAAAAGAGACCCAGTACTTC. This sequence encodes CATSFSGKETQYF.

On this clone: The same CDR3 arises from other DNA sequences in this sample as well. The chain has TRBV7-3 and TRBJ2-3; no reliable D call. CDR1 is SGHTA and CDR2 is FQGTGA in the germline V gene. Trimming removed 5 bases from V and 1 base from J, with 4 bases in between. The CDR3 is 12 amino acids. The CDR3 region is CASSPGTDTQYF. Written as DNA, the CDR3 is TGTGCCAGCAGCCCCGGCACAGATACGCAGTATTTT.

This clone has only one observation. The chain recombines TRBV10-3 with TRBJ1-2; TRBD1 agrees at 7 bases. After removal of 6 bases from V and 8 bases from J, the junction contained 12 bases not matched to a gene. The CDR3 covers 14 residues. Germline CDR1 reads ENHRY; CDR2 reads SYGVKD. The CDR3 bases are TGTGCCATCAGGCACGGGGACAGTGGGCGAGGCTACACCTTC. Translating it yields CAIRHGDSGRGYTF.

The rearrangement joins TRBV4-2 to TRBJ2-1, with 8 bases matching TRBD2. The germline V gene has CDR1 LGHNA and CDR2 YNFKEQ. The CDR3 is 17 amino acids. V dropped 4 bases and J dropped 4; count of bases not matched to a gene: 12. In DNA, the CDR3 is TGTGCCAGCAGCCTAATATCCGGGGGGGAGATGTACAATGAGCAGTTCTTC. This codes for CASSLISGGEMYNEQFF.